The 9 T cell receptor beta chains reported below all come from one sample, sequenced in a study of Ad26.COV2.S vaccination and SARS-CoV-2 variants. Treatment defined: some 20 received Ad26.COV2.S at low or high dose, single or two shots; about five received placebo; per-sample allocation not given. Sampling was performed 63 days after the first vaccine or placebo injection. Sequenced by immunoSEQ multiplex PCR; TCRdb stores in-frame clones only, minus some. This table holds 300,000 to 400,000 clones, 80% to 90% found once. Specimen: peripheral blood, collected in a trial of Ad26.COV2.S vaccine versus placebo. The receptors were gathered from a person aged 18 to 59 who received the Ad26.COV2.S COVID-19 vaccine or a placebo.

The CDR3 region is CASSRNHHRVYYGYTF. In nucleotides, the CDR3 is TGTGCCAGCAGCCGTAACCACCACAGGGTTTACTATGGCTACACCTTC. V is TRBV3-1 (or the pseudogene TRBV3-2) and J is TRBJ1-2; D perhaps matches TRBD1 (6 bases). V shed 4 bases and J shed 3 bases, with 18 bases lying between them. The CDR3 extends over 16 amino acids. Germline V gene sequence: CDR1 LGHDT, CDR2 YNNKEL (reference sequence).

This chain uses TRBV2 with TRBJ2-7; TRBD2 is a possible D gene (6 bases). Trimming took 7 bases from V and 0 from J, leaving 16 bases between them. This CDR3 is built from 15 residues. Per germline, CDR1 SNHLY and CDR2 FYNNEI. The DNA for the CDR3 is TGTGCCAGCACCGTGGGAGCGGGCGGCTCCTACGAGCAGTACTTC. Translating it yields CASTVGAGGSYEQYF.

The chain carries TRBV19 and TRBJ2-7; no reliable D call. V shed 6 bases and J shed 0 bases, with 15 bases lying between them. CDR3 size: 15 residues. Germline lookup yields CDR1 LNHDA and CDR2 SQIVND (reference sequence). The CDR3 reads CASSPGPYLSYEQYF. In nucleotides, the CDR3 is TGTGCCAGTAGCCCCGGGCCTTACCTCTCCTACGAGCAGTACTTC.

This rearrangement joins TRBV28 to TRBJ1-2; 7 nucleotides match TRBD1. Germline CDR1 MDHEN, CDR2 SYDVKM. The trim removed 7 bases at V and 2 bases at J, leaving 22 bases unmatched. The CDR3 loop spans 19 amino acids. CDR3: CASTPHRGIRTGVNYGYTF. CDR3 nucleotides: TGTGCCAGCACTCCACATAGGGGCATAAGGACAGGCGTAAACTATGGCTACACCTTC.

The chain carries TRBV7-8 and TRBJ2-7, with D perhaps assigned TRBD1 or TRBD2 (6 bases each). The length of the CDR3 is 14 residues. Germline lookup yields CDR1 SGHVS and CDR2 FQNEAQ. The germline V and J ends were trimmed by 7 bases and 3 bases, with 16 bases remaining between them. CDR3 DNA sequence: TGTGCCAGCACCCTCCATAGGGGGGTCTACGAGCAGTACTTC. It encodes CASTLHRGVYEQYF.

This clone was recorded once. The chain is built from TRBV2 and TRBJ2-7; D perhaps matches TRBD2 (5 bases). This CDR3 has 15 amino acids. Deletions cut 3 bases from V and 6 bases from J, with 18 bases between. Germline-derived CDR1 and CDR2 are SNHLY and FYNNEI. As DNA, the CDR3 is TGTGCCAGCAGTGATGTAGCGCGAGTTTTTGGCGAGCAGTACTTC. Amino acids: CASSDVARVFGEQYF.

V usage is TRBV4-3 and J usage is TRBJ2-1; the D gene is possibly TRBD1 (5 bases). This CDR3 is built from 15 residues. The V end lost 0 bases, the J end lost 4 bases, and 10 bases lay between the germline ends. Germline V lookup: CDR1 LGHNA, CDR2 YSLEER. Written as DNA, the CDR3 is TGCGCCAGCAGCCAAGAAGGGGCCAGTTACAATGAGCAGTTCTTC. This sequence encodes CASSQEGASYNEQFF.

This clone appeared a single time. The genes are TRBV6-5 and TRBJ1-2; a possible D gene is TRBD1 (6 bases). The CDR3 has 14 residues. The germline V gene has CDR1 MNHEY and CDR2 SVGAGI. Trimming stripped 4 bases from V and 2 bases from J, with 11 bases between. CDR3 nucleotides: TGTGCCAGCAGTTCCAATACAGGGAACTATGGCTACACCTTC. This sequence encodes CASSSNTGNYGYTF.

V gene TRBV28 combines with J gene TRBJ1-1; 7 nucleotides line up with TRBD1. V shed 1 base and J 1 base; nucleotides not matched to a gene: 12. The germline gives CDR1 MDHEN, CDR2 SYDVKM. The CDR3 is made up of 18 amino acids. The CDR3 loop is CASSLSGRLQGENTEAFF. DNA for the CDR3: TGTGCCAGCAGTTTATCGGGCCGACTGCAGGGGGAGAACACTGAAGCTTTCTTT.